This T cell receptor (beta chain) came from a study of T cell clusters in autoimmune cytopenias. Study-wide context: TRB sequencing had a median about 52,000 reads and approximately 2,400 distinct clonotypes per sample.

TRB rearrangements were amplified by touch-down multiplex PCR with mixed TRB-A/B primers. One entry per CDR3 protein, without DNA, is what TCRdb gives after re-calling the multiplex PCR reads. The sample table sets out around 8,000 distinct CDR3 sequences. Findings of the study overall: The T cell clusters came from computational analysis alone and lack functional validation. Physiological T cell clusters of healthy donors were apparently absent in primary autoimmune cytopenia patients.

The CDR3 contains 17 residues. CDR1 SGHVS and CDR2 FNYEAQ come from the germline V gene. TRB amplification used 250 ng of peripheral blood genomic DNA. This clonotype shows up as medium-sized (0.01 to 0.1%) by frequency. The antigen is undetermined. The J gene is TRBJ2-6, the V gene TRBV7-6; TCRdb designates TRBD1, a call that cannot be tested without DNA. The receptor's source is a human donor with an autoimmune cytopenia or autoimmune hepatitis (not recorded which). The specimen sequenced was peripheral blood. The CDR3 sequence is CASSPLLRVSGANVLTF.